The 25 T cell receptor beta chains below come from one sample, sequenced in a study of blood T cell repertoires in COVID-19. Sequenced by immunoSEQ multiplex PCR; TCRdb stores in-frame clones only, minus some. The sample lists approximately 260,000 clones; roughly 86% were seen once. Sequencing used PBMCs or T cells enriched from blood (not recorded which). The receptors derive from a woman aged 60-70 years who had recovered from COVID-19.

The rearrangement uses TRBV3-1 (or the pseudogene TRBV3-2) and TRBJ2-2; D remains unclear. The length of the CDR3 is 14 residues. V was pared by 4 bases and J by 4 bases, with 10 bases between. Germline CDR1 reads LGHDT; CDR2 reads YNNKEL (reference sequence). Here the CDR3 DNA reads TGTGCCAGCAGCCCTACAGAACCCACCGGGGAGCTGTTTTTT. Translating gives CASSPTEPTGELFF.

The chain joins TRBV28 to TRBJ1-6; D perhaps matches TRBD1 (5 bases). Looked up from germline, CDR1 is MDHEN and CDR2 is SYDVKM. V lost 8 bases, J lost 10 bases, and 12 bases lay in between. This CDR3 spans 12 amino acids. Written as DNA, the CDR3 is TGTGCCAGCTTCGGGGGGAGGTCACCCCTCCACTTT. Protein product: CASFGGRSPLHF.

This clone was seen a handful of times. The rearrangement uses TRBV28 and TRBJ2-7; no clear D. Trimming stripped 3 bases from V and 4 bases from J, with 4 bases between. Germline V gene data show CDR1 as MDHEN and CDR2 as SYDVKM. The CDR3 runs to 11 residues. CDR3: CASSLTYEQYF. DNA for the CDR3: TGTGCCAGCAGTTTGACTTACGAGCAGTACTTC. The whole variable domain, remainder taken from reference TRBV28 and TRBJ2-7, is DVKVTQSSRYLVKRTGEKVFLECVQDMDHENMFWYRQDPGLGLRLIYFSYDVKMKEKGDIPEGYSVSREKKERFSLILESASTNQTSMYLCASSLTYEQYFGPGTRLTVT.

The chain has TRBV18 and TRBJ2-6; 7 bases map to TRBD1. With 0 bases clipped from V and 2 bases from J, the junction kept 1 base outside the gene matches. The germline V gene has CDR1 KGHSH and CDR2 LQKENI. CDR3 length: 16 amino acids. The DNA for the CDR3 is TGTGCCAGCTCACCACCCACAGGGGCTGGGGCCAACGTCCTGACTTTC. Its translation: CASSPPTGAGANVLTF.

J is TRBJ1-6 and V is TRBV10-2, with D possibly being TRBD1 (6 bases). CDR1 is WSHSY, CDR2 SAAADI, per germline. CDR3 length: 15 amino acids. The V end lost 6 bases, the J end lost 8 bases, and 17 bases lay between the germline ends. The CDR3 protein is CASRGGWVYDSPLHF. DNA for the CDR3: TGCGCCAGCAGAGGGGGATGGGTTTATGATTCACCCCTCCACTTT.

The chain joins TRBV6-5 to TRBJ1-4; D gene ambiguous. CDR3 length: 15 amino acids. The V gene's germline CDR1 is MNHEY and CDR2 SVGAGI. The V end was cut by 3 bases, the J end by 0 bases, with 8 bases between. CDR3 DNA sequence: TGTGCCAGCAGTTATACGCGGACAACTAATGAAAAACTGTTTTTT. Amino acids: CASSYTRTTNEKLFF.

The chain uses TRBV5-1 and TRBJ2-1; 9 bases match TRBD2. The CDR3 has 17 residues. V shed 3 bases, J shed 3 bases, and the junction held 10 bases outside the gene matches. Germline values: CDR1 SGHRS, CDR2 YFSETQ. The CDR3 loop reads CASSSPQTSGHYNEQFF. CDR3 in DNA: TGCGCCAGCAGCTCGCCCCAAACTAGCGGGCACTACAATGAGCAGTTCTTC.

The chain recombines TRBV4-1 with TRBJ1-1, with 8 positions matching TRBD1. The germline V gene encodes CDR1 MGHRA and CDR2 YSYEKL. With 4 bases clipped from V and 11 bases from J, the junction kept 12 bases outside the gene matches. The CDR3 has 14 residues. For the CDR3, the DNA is TGCGCCAGCAGCCCAGGGGGCACTTCCTATCTTGCTTTCTTT. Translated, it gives CASSPGGTSYLAFF.

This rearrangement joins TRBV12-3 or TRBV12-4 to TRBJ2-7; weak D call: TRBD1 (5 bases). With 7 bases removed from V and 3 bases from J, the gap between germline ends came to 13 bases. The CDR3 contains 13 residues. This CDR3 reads CASTSRRGYEQYF. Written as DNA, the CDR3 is TGTGCCAGCACCTCACGTAGGGGCTACGAGCAGTACTTC.

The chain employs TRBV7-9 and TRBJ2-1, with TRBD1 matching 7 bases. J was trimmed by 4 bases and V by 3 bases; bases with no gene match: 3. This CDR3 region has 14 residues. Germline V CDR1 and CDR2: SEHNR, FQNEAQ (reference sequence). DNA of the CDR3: TGTGCCAGCAGCTTCGACAGGGTTTACAATGAGCAGTTCTTC. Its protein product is CASSFDRVYNEQFF.

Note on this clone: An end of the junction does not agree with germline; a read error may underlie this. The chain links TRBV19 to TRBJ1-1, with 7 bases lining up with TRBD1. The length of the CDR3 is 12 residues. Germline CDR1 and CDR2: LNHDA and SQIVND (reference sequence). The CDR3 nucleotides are TGTGCCAGTAGTGGAGGGGAACGGGGGACAGACTTT. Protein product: CASSGGERGTDF.

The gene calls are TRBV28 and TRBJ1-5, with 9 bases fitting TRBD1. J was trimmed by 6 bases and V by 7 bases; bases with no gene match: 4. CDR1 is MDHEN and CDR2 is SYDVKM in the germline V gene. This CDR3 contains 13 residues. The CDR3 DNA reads TGTGCCAGCACCACAGGGGGCAGTCAGCCCCAGCATTTT. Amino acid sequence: CASTTGGSQPQHF.

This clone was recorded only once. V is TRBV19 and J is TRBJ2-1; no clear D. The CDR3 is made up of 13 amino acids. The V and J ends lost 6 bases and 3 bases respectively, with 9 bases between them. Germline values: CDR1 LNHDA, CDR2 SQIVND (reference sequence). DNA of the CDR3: TGTGCCAGTAGACCTGACAACTACAATGAGCAGTTCTTC. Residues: CASRPDNYNEQFF. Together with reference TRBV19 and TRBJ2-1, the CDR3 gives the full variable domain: DGGITQSPKYLFRKEGQNVTLSCEQNLNHDAMYWYRQDPGQGLRLIYYSQIVNDFQKGDIAEGYSVSREKKESFPLTVTSAQKNPTAFYLCASRPDNYNEQFFGPGTRLTVL.

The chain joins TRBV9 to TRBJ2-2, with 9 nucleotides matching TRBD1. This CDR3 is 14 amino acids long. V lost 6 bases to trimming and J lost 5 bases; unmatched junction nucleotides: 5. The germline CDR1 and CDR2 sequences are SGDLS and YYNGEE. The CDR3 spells CASTGTGWTGELFF. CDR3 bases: TGTGCCAGCACTGGGACAGGGTGGACCGGGGAGCTGTTTTTT.

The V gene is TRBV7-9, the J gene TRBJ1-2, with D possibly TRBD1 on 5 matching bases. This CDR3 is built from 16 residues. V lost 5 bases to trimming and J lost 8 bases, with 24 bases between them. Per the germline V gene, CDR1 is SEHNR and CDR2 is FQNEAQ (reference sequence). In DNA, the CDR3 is TGTGCCAGCAGCCCATTACGGGGGGGACCTGAGTGGGGCTACACCTTC. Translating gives CASSPLRGGPEWGYTF.

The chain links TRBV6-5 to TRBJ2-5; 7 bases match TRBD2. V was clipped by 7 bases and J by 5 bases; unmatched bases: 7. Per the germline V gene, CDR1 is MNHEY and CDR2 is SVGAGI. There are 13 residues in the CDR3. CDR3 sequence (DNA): TGTGCCAGCACCAAGGCGGGGGTGGAGACCCAGTACTTC. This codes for CASTKAGVETQYF.

CDR3: CASSWGGGTEAFF. For the CDR3, the DNA is TGTGCCAGCAGCTGGGGGGGCGGCACTGAAGCTTTCTTT. V and J are TRBV5-6 and TRBJ1-1, with TRBD1 as a possible D gene (6 bases). Germline V gene data show CDR1 as SGHDT and CDR2 as YYEEEE. The CDR3 totals 13 residues. V shed 3 bases and J shed 4 bases, with 10 bases lying between them.

The CDR3 nucleotides are TGTGCCAGCTCCCGGGGGGCGATTTATGGCTACACCTTC. Translation gives CASSRGAIYGYTF. V is TRBV6-5 and J is TRBJ1-2, with a tentative D call TRBD1 (6 bases). The CDR3 is 13 residues long. Germline values: CDR1 MNHEY, CDR2 SVGAGI. With 8 bases removed from V and 5 bases from J, the gap between germline ends came to 15 bases.

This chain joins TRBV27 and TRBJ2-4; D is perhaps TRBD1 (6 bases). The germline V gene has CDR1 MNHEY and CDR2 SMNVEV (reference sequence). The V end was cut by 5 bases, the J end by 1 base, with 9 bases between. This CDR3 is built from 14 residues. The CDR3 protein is CASSPRGAKNIQYF. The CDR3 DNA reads TGTGCCAGCAGTCCGAGGGGGGCCAAAAACATTCAGTACTTC.

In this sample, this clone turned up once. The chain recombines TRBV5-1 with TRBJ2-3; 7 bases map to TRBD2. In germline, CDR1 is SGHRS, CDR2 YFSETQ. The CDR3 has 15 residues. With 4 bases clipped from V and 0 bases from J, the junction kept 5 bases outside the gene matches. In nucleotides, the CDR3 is TGCGCCAGCAGCGCGAGCGGGGCAAGCACAGATACGCAGTATTTT. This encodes CASSASGASTDTQYF.

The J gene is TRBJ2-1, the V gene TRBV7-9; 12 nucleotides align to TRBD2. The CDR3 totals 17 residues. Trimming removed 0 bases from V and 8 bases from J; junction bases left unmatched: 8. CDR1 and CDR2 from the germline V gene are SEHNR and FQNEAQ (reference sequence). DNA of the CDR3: TGTGCCAGCAGCTTAGCACCCAGGACTAGCGGGAACTATGAGCAGTTCTTC. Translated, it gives CASSLAPRTSGNYEQFF.

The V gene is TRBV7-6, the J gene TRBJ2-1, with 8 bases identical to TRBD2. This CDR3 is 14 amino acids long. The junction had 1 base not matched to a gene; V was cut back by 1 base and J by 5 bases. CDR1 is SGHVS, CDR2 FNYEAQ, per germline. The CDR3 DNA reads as TGTGCCAGCAGCTTAGTACTAGCGGACAATGAGCAGTTCTTC. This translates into CASSLVLADNEQFF.

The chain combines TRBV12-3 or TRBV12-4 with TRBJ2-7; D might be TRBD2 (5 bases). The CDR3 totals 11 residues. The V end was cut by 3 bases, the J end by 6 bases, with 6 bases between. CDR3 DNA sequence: TGTGCCAGCAGTTTTCGGGGCGAGCAGTACTTC. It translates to CASSFRGEQYF.

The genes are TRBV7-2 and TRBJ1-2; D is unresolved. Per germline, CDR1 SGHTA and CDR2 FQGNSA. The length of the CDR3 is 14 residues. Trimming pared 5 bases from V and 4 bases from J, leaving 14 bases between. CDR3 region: CASSLPWAVYGYTF. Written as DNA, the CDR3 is TGTGCCAGCAGCCTCCCTTGGGCAGTCTATGGCTACACCTTC.

In DNA form, the CDR3 reads TGCGCCAGCAGCTTGGAAGCAGGGGCCTATGGCTACACCTTC. It is translated as CASSLEAGAYGYTF. The V and J genes are TRBV5-1 and TRBJ1-2; a weak D match, TRBD1 (6 bases). The germline CDR1 and CDR2 sequences are SGHRS and YFSETQ. CDR3 length: 14 amino acids. V was pared by 0 bases and J by 4 bases, with 10 bases between.